This T cell receptor (beta chain) appears in the sequencing data of a study of response to subunit inactivated influenza vaccine (dated by TCRdb to 2016 to 2019). For the wider study: The study used deep quantitative T cell receptor repertoire profiling to track responses to a trivalent subunit inactivated influenza vaccine.

The junction shows trimming of 8 bases on V and 4 bases on J, plus 19 bases between the germline ends. Its CDR3 holds 15 amino acids, cysteine through phenylalanine. Just CDR3 DNA is preserved here, 45 bases in frame from base 1. This clonotype was seen more than once but under ten times. There is no known antigen for this receptor. No much larger clone is present one base from it, and per-base qualities are unavailable. Library method: RT-PCR. TCRdb records Illumina HiSeq 2500 as the sequencer. TCRdb passed the public sequencing reads through fastp at Q25 and MiXCR, retaining productive beta sequences. Rows are combined by CDR3 protein, so each entry shows the most common genes and DNA. The table for this sample lists some 640,000 distinct CDR3 sequences; roughly 14% of them were counted only once. Around 7.3% of the sample is taken by the ten largest. Results the study describes overall, beyond this receptor: According to the authors, only a limited number of new T cells may be recruited by each seasonal influenza vaccination.

The source was PBMCs from blood, collected around 15 days before vaccination. The V and J segments used are TRBV12-3 or TRBV12-4 and TRBJ2-3; the D region possibly corresponds to TRBD1 (6 bases align). This sequence was found in a middle-aged man who received an inactivated influenza vaccine. Donor details come from another sample of the same person, matched by shared clones. The CDR3 loop reads CASARVAGVSDTQYF. The bases are TGTGCCAGCGCAAGAGTGGCAGGGGTTTCAGATACGCAGTATTTT.